This T cell receptor (beta chain) was profiled in a study of cytomegalovirus exposure and HLA in healthy donors. The study sampled nominally healthy donors, though unrecorded immune exposures were likely. The PCR employed 60 Vbeta primers together with 13 Jbeta primers. Per the original methods: There were tens of millions of unique TCR beta chains by a later count, and some 12 million of them were shared. TCRdb's table, derived via immunoSEQ multiplex PCR, lists solely in-frame clones and lacks some. The DNA was the basis for D and trimming; V, J and clone size are from that table. This repertoire shows about 160,000 clones, approximately 80% found once; its top ten account for 5.5% to 7.5%. The V and J ends lost 8 bases and 3 bases respectively, with 17 bases between them. This CDR3 comprises 15 residues. CDR1 is GTSNPN and CDR2 is SVGIG in the germline V gene (reference sequence).

This sequence was found in a woman between 35 and 50 years old in good health and CMV-seropositive. The sequenced sample was PBMCs. This chain uses TRBV30 with TRBJ1-6; D might be TRBD1 (6 bases). This chain's CDR3 is CAGKDREYYNSPLHF. CDR3 nucleotide sequence: TGTGCCGGAAAGGACAGAGAGTACTATAATTCACCCCTCCACTTT. The entire variable domain, with the rest obtained from reference TRBV30 and TRBJ1-6, is as follows: SQTIHQWPATLVQPVGSPLSLECTVEGTSNPNLYWYRQAAGRGLQLLFYSVGIGQISSEVPQNLSASRPQDRQFILSSKKLLLSDSGFYLCAGKDREYYNSPLHFGNGTRLTVT.